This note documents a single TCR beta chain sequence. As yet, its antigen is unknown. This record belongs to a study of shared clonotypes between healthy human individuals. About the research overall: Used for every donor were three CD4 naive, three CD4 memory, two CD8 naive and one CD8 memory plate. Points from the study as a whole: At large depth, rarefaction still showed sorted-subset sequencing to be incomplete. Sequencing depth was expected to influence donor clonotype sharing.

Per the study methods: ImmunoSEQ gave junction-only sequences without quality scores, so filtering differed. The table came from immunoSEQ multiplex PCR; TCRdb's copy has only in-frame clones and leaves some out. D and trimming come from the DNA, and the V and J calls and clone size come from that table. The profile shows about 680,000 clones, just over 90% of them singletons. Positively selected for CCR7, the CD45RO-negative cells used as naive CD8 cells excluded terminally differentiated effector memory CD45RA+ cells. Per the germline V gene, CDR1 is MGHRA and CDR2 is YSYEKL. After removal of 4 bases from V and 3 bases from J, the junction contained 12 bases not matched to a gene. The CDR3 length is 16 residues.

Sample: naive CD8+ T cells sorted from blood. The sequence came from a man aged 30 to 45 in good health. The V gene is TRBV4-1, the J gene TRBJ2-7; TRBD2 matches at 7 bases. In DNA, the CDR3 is TGCGCCAGCAGCCGGGGTGGTGGCGGGAGTGTCTACGAGCAGTACTTC. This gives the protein CASSRGGGGSVYEQYF.